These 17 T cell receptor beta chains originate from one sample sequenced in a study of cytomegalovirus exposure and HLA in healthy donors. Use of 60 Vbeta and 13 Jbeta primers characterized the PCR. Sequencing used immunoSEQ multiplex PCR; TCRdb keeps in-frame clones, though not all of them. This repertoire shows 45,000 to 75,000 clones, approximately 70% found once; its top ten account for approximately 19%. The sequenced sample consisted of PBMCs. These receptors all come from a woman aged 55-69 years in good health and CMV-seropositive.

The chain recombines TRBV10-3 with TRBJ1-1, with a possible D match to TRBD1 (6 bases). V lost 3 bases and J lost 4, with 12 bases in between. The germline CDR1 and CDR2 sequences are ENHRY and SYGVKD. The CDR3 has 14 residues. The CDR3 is CAISETQGTTEAFF. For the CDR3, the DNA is TGTGCCATCAGTGAAACCCAGGGGACCACTGAAGCTTTCTTT.

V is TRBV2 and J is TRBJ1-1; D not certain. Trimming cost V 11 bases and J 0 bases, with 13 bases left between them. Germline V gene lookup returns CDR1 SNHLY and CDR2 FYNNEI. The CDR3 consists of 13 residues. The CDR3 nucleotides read TGTGCCTCAAATCGGGTAATGAACACTGAAGCTTTCTTT. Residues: CASNRVMNTEAFF.

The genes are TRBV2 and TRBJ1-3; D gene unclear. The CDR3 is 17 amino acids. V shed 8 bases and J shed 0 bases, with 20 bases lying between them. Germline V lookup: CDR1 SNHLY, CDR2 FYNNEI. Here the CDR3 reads CASAPWAGPVSGNTIYF. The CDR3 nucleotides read TGTGCCAGCGCCCCCTGGGCAGGCCCGGTCTCTGGAAACACCATATATTTT.

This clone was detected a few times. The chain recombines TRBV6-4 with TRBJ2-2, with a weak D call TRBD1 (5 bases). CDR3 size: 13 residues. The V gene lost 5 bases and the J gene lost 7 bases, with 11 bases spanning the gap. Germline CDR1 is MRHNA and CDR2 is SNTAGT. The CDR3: CASSKGVGGELFF. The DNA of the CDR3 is TGTGCCAGCAGTAAAGGGGTTGGCGGGGAGCTGTTTTTT.

CDR3 coding DNA: TGTGCCATCAGTGGCGATCCCTCGGGGGAGCAGTTCTTC. Translating gives CAISGDPSGEQFF. The rearrangement joins TRBV10-3 to TRBJ2-1, with a weak D call TRBD2 (5 bases). The CDR3 sequence is 13 residues long. Trimming took 4 bases from V and 10 from J, leaving 14 bases between them. The germline CDR1 and CDR2 sequences are ENHRY and SYGVKD.

The chain's CDR3 is CASSLGEIYGYTF. The CDR3 DNA is TGTGCCAGCAGCTTAGGAGAAATTTATGGCTACACCTTC. The V call is TRBV7-9, the J call TRBJ1-2; no clear D. V was trimmed by 1 base and J by 5 bases, leaving 8 bases between them. This CDR3 comprises 13 residues. Germline V gene sequence: CDR1 SEHNR, CDR2 FQNEAQ (reference sequence).

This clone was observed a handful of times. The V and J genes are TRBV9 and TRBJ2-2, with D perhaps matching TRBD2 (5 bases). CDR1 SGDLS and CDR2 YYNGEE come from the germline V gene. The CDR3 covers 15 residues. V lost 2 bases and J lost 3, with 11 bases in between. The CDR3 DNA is TGTGCCAGCAGCGTCGGAGGCTCCCACACCGGGGAGCTGTTTTTT. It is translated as CASSVGGSHTGELFF.

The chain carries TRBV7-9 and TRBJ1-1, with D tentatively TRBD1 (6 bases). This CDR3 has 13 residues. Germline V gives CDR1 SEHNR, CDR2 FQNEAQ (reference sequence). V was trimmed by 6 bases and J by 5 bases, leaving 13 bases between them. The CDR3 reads CASSFGQSTEAFF. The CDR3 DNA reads TGTGCCAGCAGTTTTGGACAGTCTACTGAAGCTTTCTTT. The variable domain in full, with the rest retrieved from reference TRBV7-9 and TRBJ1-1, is DTGVSQNPRHKITKRGQNVTFRCDPISEHNRLYWYRQTLGQGPEFLTYFQNEAQLEKSRLLSDRFSAERPKGSFSTLEIQRTEQGDSAMYLCASSFGQSTEAFFGQGTRLTVV.

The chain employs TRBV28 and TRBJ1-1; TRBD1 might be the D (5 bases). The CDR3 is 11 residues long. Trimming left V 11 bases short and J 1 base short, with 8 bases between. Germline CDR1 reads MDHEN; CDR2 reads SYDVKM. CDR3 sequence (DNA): TGTGCCGCCGGGGGGAACACTGAAGCTTTCTTT. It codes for CAAGGNTEAFF.

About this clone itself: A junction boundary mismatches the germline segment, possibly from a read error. The CDR3 protein is CASSLSVGLGNEQFF. CDR3 bases: TGTGCCAGCAGCTTGTCGGTGGGACTAGGAAATGAGCAGTTCTTC. The chain recombines TRBV5-1 with TRBJ2-1; 8 nucleotides agree with TRBD2. This CDR3 contains 15 residues. Germline V gives CDR1 SGHRS, CDR2 YFSETQ.

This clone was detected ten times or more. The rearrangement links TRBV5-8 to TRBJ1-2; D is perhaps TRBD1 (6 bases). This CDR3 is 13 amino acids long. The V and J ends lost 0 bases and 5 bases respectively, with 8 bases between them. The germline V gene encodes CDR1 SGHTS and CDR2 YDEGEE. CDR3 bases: TGTGCCAGCAGCTTGGAAGGACAGTATGGCTACACCTTC. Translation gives CASSLEGQYGYTF. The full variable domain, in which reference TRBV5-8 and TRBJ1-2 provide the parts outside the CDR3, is EAGVTQSPTHLIKTRGQQATLRCSPISGHTSVYWYQQALGLGLQFLLWYDEGEERNRGNFPPRFSGRQFPNYSSELNVNALELEDSALYLCASSLEGQYGYTFGSGTRLTVV.

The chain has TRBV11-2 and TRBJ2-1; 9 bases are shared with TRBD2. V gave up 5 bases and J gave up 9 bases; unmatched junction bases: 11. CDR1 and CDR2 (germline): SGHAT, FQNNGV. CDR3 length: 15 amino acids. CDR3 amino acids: CASSPQSGGRGEQFF. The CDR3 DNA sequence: TGTGCCAGCAGCCCTCAGAGCGGGGGGAGGGGTGAGCAGTTCTTC. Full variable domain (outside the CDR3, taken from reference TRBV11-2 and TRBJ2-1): EAGVAQSPRYKIIEKRQSVAFWCNPISGHATLYWYQQILGQGPKLLIQFQNNGVVDDSQLPKDRFSAERLKGVDSTLKIQPAKLEDSAVYLCASSPQSGGRGEQFFGPGTRLTVL.

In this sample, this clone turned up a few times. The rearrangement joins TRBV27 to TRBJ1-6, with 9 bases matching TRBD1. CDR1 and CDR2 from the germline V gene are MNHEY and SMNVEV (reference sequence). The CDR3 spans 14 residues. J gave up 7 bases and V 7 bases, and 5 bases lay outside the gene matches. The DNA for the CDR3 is TGTGCCAGCACCTTAGGGACAGGGAATTCACCCCTCCACTTT. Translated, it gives CASTLGTGNSPLHF.

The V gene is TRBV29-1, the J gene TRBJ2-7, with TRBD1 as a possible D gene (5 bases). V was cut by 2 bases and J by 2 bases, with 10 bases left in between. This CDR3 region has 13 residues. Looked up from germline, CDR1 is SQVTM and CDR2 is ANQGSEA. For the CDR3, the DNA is TGCAGCGTTGAACAGGACACGGCCTACGAGCAGTACTTC. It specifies CSVEQDTAYEQYF.

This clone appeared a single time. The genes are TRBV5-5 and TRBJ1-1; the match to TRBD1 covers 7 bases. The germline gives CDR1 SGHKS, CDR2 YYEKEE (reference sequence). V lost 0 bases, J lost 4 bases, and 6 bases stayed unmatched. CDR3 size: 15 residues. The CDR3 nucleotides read TGTGCCAGCAGCTTGGAGACAGGGTTCGCCACTGAAGCTTTCTTT. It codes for CASSLETGFATEAFF. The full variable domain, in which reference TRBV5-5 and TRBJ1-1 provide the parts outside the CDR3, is DAGVTQSPTHLIKTRGQQVTLRCSPISGHKSVSWYQQVLGQGPQFIFQYYEKEERGRGNFPDRFSARQFPNYSSELNVNALLLGDSALYLCASSLETGFATEAFFGQGTRLTVV.

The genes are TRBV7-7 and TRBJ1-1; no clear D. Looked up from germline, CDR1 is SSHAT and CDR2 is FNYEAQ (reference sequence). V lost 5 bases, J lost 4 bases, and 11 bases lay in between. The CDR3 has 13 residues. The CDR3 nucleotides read TGTGCCAGCAGCACGGGTATCGGCACTGAAGCTTTCTTT. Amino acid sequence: CASSTGIGTEAFF.

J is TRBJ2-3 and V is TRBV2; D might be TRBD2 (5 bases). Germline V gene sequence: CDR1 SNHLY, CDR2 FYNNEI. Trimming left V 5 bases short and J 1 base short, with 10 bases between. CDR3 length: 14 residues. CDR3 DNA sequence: TGTGCCAGCAGTAACGCCGGGGGCACAGATACGCAGTATTTT. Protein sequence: CASSNAGGTDTQYF.